This T cell receptor (beta chain) came from a study of blood T cell repertoires in COVID-19. From germline, CDR1 is LNHDA and CDR2 SQIVND (reference sequence). J was trimmed by 2 bases and V by 8 bases; bases with no gene match: 8. CDR3 length equals 14 residues. Original processing methods: For nucleated cells, counts were estimated from reference gene primer amplification. The table came from immunoSEQ multiplex PCR; TCRdb's copy has only in-frame clones and leaves some out. V, J and clone size are taken as reported in that table, and D and trimming were inferred from the DNA itself. The sample contains about 170,000 clones, just under 90% of which appear only once.

This receptor was obtained from a young man with active or convalescent COVID-19. The specimen was peripheral blood. The chain combines TRBV19 with TRBJ2-5; 7 nucleotides line up with TRBD2. In nucleotides, the CDR3 is TGTGCCAGTGCCCTAGCGGAGGGACAAGAGACCCAGTACTTC. Translated, it gives CASALAEGQETQYF.